This T cell receptor beta chain was sequenced during a study of ipilimumab plus nivolumab after autologous stem cell transplantation. Here immunoSEQ multiplex PCR was the method, and the copy in TCRdb shows in-frame clones only, minus some. Altogether fewer than 15,000 clones are present, 60% to 75% being singletons, with the ten largest covering around 9.3%. V lost 1 base, J lost 0 bases, and 8 bases lay in between. The CDR3 has 14 amino acids. Germline V gene sequence: CDR1 SGHDT, CDR2 YYEEEE. The receptor comes from a male donor with primary mediastinal lymphoma. The specimen was PBMCs, collected in a trial of ipilimumab plus nivolumab as post-transplant consolidation. The gene calls are TRBV5-6 and TRBJ2-7; D is unresolved. As DNA, the CDR3 is TGTGCCAGCAGCTTGTCTACAGTCTCCTACGAGCAGTACTTC. Protein sequence: CASSLSTVSYEQYF.